The clone carrying this T cell receptor (beta chain) has ten or more counts. Antigen: not known. Unique molecular identifiers were used to barcode this TCRbeta library. In TCRdb, the PCR reads were re-called with MiXCR into one record per CDR3 protein. The table includes about 980,000 distinct CDR3 sequences, roughly 29% detected once. This sample was taken from a study of T-cell reconstitution after alpha-beta-depleted transplantation in children. General study points: There were some patients whose high TCRbeta diversity at day 60 came from surviving recipient T cells and thymic progenitors. One year after transplant, T-cell counts and diversity came mostly from newly produced T cells.

Trimming removed 5 bases from V and 0 bases from J, with 8 bases in between. The CDR3 runs to 14 residues. This chain links TRBV12-3 or TRBV12-4 with TRBJ2-4; tentative D call: TRBD2 (5 bases). Sequences were derived from PBMCs, mostly from graft donor cells, sampled 360 days after TCRalphabeta/CD19-depleted stem cell transplant. The origin of this receptor is a boy in the first two years of life who had a stem cell transplant for SCID, so the T cells may come from the graft donor. CDR3 in amino acids: CASSPGLAKNIQYF. CDR3 DNA sequence: TGTGCCAGCAGTCCCGGACTAGCCAAAAACATTCAGTACTTC.